This TCR beta chain was sequenced for a study of shared clonotypes between healthy human individuals. The data were produced by immunoSEQ multiplex PCR, yet TCRdb's version contains in-frame clones alone and is incomplete. Of approximately 640,000 clones in the sample, 55% to 75% are singletons; the top ten hold about 2%. This clone has a handful of counts. Its antigen remains unidentified. V was pared by 1 base and J by 5 bases, with 6 bases between. This CDR3 has 13 residues. Germline lookup yields CDR1 LNHDA and CDR2 SQIVND (reference sequence). Study-wide findings and caveats: The study found 4.5% to 5% of naive CD4 clonotypes shared across four donors.

The TCR sequence derives from a woman aged 30 to 39 in good health. The chain combines TRBV19 with TRBJ2-1; D not resolved. Material for sequencing was memory CD4+ T cells sorted from blood. Described subset: CD45RA-negative fraction. CDR3 nucleotide sequence: TGTGCCAGTAGTATAGCTGACCACAATGAGCAGTTCTTC. It codes for CASSIADHNEQFF. Looking up the rest from reference TRBV19 and TRBJ2-1 gives the full variable domain: DGGITQSPKYLFRKEGQNVTLSCEQNLNHDAMYWYRQDPGQGLRLIYYSQIVNDFQKGDIAEGYSVSREKKESFPLTVTSAQKNPTAFYLCASSIADHNEQFFGPGTRLTVL.